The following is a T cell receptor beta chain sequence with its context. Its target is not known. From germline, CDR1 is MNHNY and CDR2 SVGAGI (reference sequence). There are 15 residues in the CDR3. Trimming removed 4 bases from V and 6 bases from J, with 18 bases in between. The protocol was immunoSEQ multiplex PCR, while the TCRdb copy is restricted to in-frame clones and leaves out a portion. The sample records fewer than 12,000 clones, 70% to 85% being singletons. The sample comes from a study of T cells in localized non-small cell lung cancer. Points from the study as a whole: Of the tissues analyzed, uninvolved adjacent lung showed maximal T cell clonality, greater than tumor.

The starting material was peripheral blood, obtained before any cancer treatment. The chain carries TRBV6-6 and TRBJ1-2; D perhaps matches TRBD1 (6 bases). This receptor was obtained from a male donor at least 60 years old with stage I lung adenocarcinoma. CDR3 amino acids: CASSLIMGGSNGYTF. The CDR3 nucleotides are TGTGCCAGCAGTTTGATCATGGGGGGCTCTAATGGCTACACCTTC.